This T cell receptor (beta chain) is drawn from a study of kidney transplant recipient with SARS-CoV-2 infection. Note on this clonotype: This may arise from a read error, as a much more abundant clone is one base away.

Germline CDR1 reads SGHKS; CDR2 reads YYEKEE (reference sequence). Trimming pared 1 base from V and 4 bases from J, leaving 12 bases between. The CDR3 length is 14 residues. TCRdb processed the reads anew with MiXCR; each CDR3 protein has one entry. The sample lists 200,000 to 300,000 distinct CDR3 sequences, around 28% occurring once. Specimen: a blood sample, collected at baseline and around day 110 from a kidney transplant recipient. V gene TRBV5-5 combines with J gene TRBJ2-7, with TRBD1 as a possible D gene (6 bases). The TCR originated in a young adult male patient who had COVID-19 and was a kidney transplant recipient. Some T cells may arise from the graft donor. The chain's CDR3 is CASSLFQGSYEQYV. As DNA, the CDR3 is TGTGCCAGCAGCTTGTTCCAGGGGTCGTACGAGCAGTACGTC.